One and the same sample provided the 30 T cell receptor beta chains below, sequenced in a study of molecular identifiers for immune sequencing clone quantification (dated by TCRdb to 2017 to 2018). Library creation used PCR. The sequencer listed for this sample is NextSeq 500. TCRdb trimmed the raw reads at Q25, called clones with MiXCR and kept productive beta chains. When rows share a CDR3 protein, they turn into one entry using the most common DNA and genes. Present in this sample are about 510,000 distinct CDR3 sequences, less than 30% of which were seen just once. The ten largest clones represent around 0.76% of the sample. The source material was naive CD8+ T cells from blood, with Jurkat cell RNA spiked in. This sample's cell subset or site label indicates: FACS-sorted CD8+CD4-CCR7+CD45RA+ naive T cells. These receptor sequences come from a human donor in good health. Some libraries in this study had Jurkat cell RNA spiked in.

This clonotype showed up just a few times. V and J are TRBV7-9 and TRBJ1-2; TRBD1 matches 7 bases. Germline lookup yields CDR1 SEHNR and CDR2 FQNEAQ (reference sequence). This CDR3 region has 14 residues. Trimming cost V 5 bases and J 4 bases; bases outside gene matches: 7. CDR3 residues: CASSPDRDSYGYTF. For the CDR3, the DNA is TGTGCCAGCAGCCCAGACCGGGACAGCTATGGCTACACCTTC.

The sample holds a few counts of this clonotype. This CDR3 reads CAWRSPNEQFF. The CDR3, as DNA: TGTGCCTGGAGGTCCCCAAATGAGCAGTTCTTC. J is TRBJ2-1 and V is TRBV30; D is uncertain. Trimming removed 3 bases from V and 7 bases from J, with 7 bases in between. The V gene's germline CDR1 is GTSNPN and CDR2 SVGIG (reference sequence). This CDR3 is built from 11 residues.

The gene calls are TRBV7-2 and TRBJ1-5; D may be TRBD1 (6 bases). This CDR3 region has 19 residues. Germline V gene data show CDR1 as SGHTA and CDR2 as FQGNSA. The germline V and J ends were trimmed by 1 base and 2 bases, with 21 bases remaining between them. The CDR3 here is CASSLGFGSGEFGNQPQHF. The CDR3 coding sequence is TGTGCCAGCAGCTTAGGTTTCGGGTCAGGGGAGTTCGGCAATCAGCCCCAGCATTTT.

This clonotype was recorded many times. This chain uses TRBV7-9 with TRBJ1-1; TRBD1 is a possible D gene (6 bases). V lost 4 bases and J lost 6, with 15 bases in between. The CDR3 loop spans 14 amino acids. Germline CDR1 and CDR2: SEHNR and FQNEAQ (reference sequence). The CDR3 DNA reads as TGTGCCAGCAGCTACCTAGTACAGGGCGCTGAAGCTTTCTTT. Amino acid sequence: CASSYLVQGAEAFF.

The V gene is TRBV5-4, the J gene TRBJ1-5, with D possibly being TRBD1 (6 bases). Germline assignment: CDR1 SGHNT and CDR2 YYREEE (reference sequence). CDR3 length: 14 amino acids. V lost 1 base to trimming and J lost 7 bases, with 12 bases between them. In nucleotides, the CDR3 is TGTGCCAGCAGCTTGCAAGGGGGGGACCAGCCCCAGCATTTT. This encodes CASSLQGGDQPQHF.

With respect to this clonotype: The junction and the germline gene differ at one end; a read error may be behind it. The chain carries TRBV27 and TRBJ1-5; 10 bases are a match to TRBD1. The CDR3 covers 14 residues. Germline-derived CDR1 and CDR2 are MNHEY and SMNVEV (reference sequence). CDR3 sequence: CACSHGTGDQPQHF. The CDR3 coding sequence is TGTGCCTGCAGTCACGGGACAGGGGATCAGCCCCAGCATTTT.

As concerns this clonotype: Germline and junction disagree at one end, which may indicate a read error. This chain links TRBV28 with TRBJ2-7, with no clear D. The CDR3 has 12 residues. CDR1 and CDR2 from the germline V gene are MDHEN and SYDVKM. This CDR3 is CAGSFLGNEQYF. In DNA form, the CDR3 reads TGTGCCGGCAGTTTTTTGGGGAATGAGCAGTACTTC.

This clonotype was found a few times. The chain has TRBV4-3 and TRBJ1-2; D remains ambiguous. Trimming left V 0 bases short and J 0 bases short, with 11 bases between. CDR3 size: 16 residues. Germline V gene lookup returns CDR1 LGHNA and CDR2 YSLEER. The chain's CDR3 is CASSQDVTGANYGYTF. CDR3 nucleotides: TGCGCCAGCAGCCAAGATGTTACGGGAGCTAACTATGGCTACACCTTC.

This clonotype was counted only a few times. This chain uses TRBV23-1 with TRBJ2-7, with TRBD2 identical over 11 bases. TRBV23-1 is filed as an ORF, its function uncertain. Unmatched junction bases numbered 7, after V lost 5 bases and J lost 4 bases. The CDR3 sequence is 15 residues long. CDR3 coding DNA: TGCGCCAGCAGTGATGGAAGACTAGCGGGATACGAGCAGTACTTC. Protein sequence: CASSDGRLAGYEQYF.

This clonotype was picked up a small number of times. This chain links TRBV2 with TRBJ1-6; 10 positions agree with TRBD1. Germline CDR1 reads SNHLY; CDR2 reads FYNNEI. After removal of 1 base from V and 7 bases from J, the junction contained 25 bases not matched to a gene. The CDR3 runs 23 residues. This CDR3 reads CASSEEVVYVSGQGSPVNSPLHF. The CDR3 DNA reads TGTGCCAGCAGTGAAGAGGTGGTCTACGTCTCGGGACAGGGGTCGCCGGTCAATTCACCCCTCCACTTT.

This clonotype was detected only once. The CDR3 reads CASGLDGHAPYEQYF. The CDR3 nucleotides are TGTGCCAGCGGCCTGGATGGACACGCACCCTACGAGCAGTACTTC. The chain is built from TRBV5-6 and TRBJ2-7, with a possible D match to TRBD1 (5 bases). V was cut by 7 bases and J by 2 bases, with 19 bases left in between. Looked up from germline, CDR1 is SGHDT and CDR2 is YYEEEE. CDR3 size: 15 residues.

The CDR3 here is CASSRDNDSGANVLTF. DNA of the CDR3: TGTGCCAGCAGTCGGGATAACGACTCTGGGGCCAACGTCCTGACTTTC. The V call is TRBV2, the J call TRBJ2-6; tentatively, D is TRBD2 (5 bases). The CDR3 is made up of 16 amino acids. CDR1 and CDR2 from the germline V gene are SNHLY and FYNNEI. Trimming took off 5 bases at V and 0 bases at J, with 11 bases between the two ends. The complete variable domain, with remaining parts taken from reference TRBV2 and TRBJ2-6, reads EPEVTQTPSHQVTQMGQEVILRCVPISNHLYFYWYRQILGQKVEFLVSFYNNEISEKSEIFDDQFSVERPDGSNFTLKIRSTKLEDSAMYFCASSRDNDSGANVLTFGAGSRLTVL.

This clonotype was seen many times. This chain links TRBV4-1 with TRBJ1-1, with 8 bases that match TRBD1. Germline CDR1 is MGHRA and CDR2 is YSYEKL. The CDR3 consists of 15 residues. Trimming at V came to 4 bases and at J to 5 bases, leaving 9 bases not matched to a gene. CDR3 loop: CASSLQGAGGTEAFF. CDR3 bases: TGCGCCAGCAGCCTCCAGGGGGCAGGTGGTACTGAAGCTTTCTTT.

This clonotype showed up many times. The chain couples TRBV7-8 to TRBJ2-3; possibly TRBD1 or TRBD2 for D (6 bases each). Germline V gene lookup returns CDR1 SGHVS and CDR2 FQNEAQ. The CDR3 spans 17 residues. V lost 0 bases and J 4 bases, leaving 17 bases between the germline ends. CDR3 coding DNA: TGTGCCAGCAGCTTAGCGGGGGGCAGGGGTCAAGCAGATACGCAGTATTTT. Its translation is CASSLAGGRGQADTQYF.

The V call is TRBV12-3 or TRBV12-4, the J call TRBJ2-5, with D maybe TRBD1 (6 bases). V lost 1 base and J 1 base, leaving 13 bases between the germline ends. The CDR3 covers 16 residues. CDR3 sequence: CASSLGPPGVQETQYF. The DNA of the CDR3 is TGTGCCAGCAGTTTAGGACCTCCAGGGGTCCAAGAGACCCAGTACTTC.

CDR3 sequence: CASGPGSSYNEQFF. The CDR3 DNA is TGTGCCAGCGGACCAGGGAGCTCCTACAATGAGCAGTTCTTC. The gene calls are TRBV19 and TRBJ2-1; D tentatively reads TRBD1 or TRBD2 (5 bases each). This CDR3 is built from 14 residues. The germline V and J ends were trimmed by 9 bases and 0 bases, with 12 bases remaining between them. Germline V gives CDR1 LNHDA, CDR2 SQIVND (reference sequence).

The rearrangement uses TRBV7-9 and TRBJ1-4; D possibly corresponds to TRBD1 (5 bases). Germline assignment: CDR1 SEHNR and CDR2 FQNEAQ (reference sequence). This CDR3 contains 16 residues. With 4 bases removed from V and 5 bases from J, the gap between germline ends came to 17 bases. The CDR3 bases are TGTGCCAGCAGCTCCAAAGGGGCACTAGGAAATGAAAAACTGTTTTTT. As protein: CASSSKGALGNEKLFF. Together with reference TRBV7-9 and TRBJ1-4, the CDR3 gives the full variable domain: DTGVSQNPRHKITKRGQNVTFRCDPISEHNRLYWYRQTLGQGPEFLTYFQNEAQLEKSRLLSDRFSAERPKGSFSTLEIQRTEQGDSAMYLCASSSKGALGNEKLFFGSGTQLSVL.

This clonotype came up a few times. The rearrangement links TRBV2 to TRBJ2-1; the D gene is possibly TRBD2 (7 bases). Germline V gene sequence: CDR1 SNHLY, CDR2 FYNNEI. The ends were cut back, 6 bases at V and 9 bases at J, with 15 bases in the middle. The CDR3 length is 13 residues. The CDR3 DNA is TGTGCCAGCAGGCCGGGGGCGGGGGCTGAGCAGTTCTTC. Translation: CASRPGAGAEQFF.

Regarding this clonotype: Germline is not matched at one junction end, which may reflect a read error. The J gene is TRBJ1-1, the V gene TRBV4-3, with 7 bases aligning to TRBD1. The CDR3 runs 14 residues. Per the germline V gene, CDR1 is LGHNA and CDR2 is YSLEER. The DNA for the CDR3 is TGCGCCAACAGCCCCGACAGGGAGAACACTGAAGCTTTCTTT. This sequence encodes CANSPDRENTEAFF.

In this sample, this clonotype turned up a few times. The chain joins TRBV20-1 to TRBJ2-7; TRBD2 matches 8 bases. Unmatched junction bases numbered 10, after V lost 0 bases and J lost 3 bases. This CDR3 comprises 16 residues. The V gene's germline CDR1 is DFQATT and CDR2 SNEGSKA (reference sequence). The CDR3, as DNA: TGCAGTGCTAGAGATGGCCTAGCGGGTGGTCTCTACGAGCAGTACTTC. Amino acids: CSARDGLAGGLYEQYF.

This clonotype was seen at least ten times. The chain joins TRBV6-5 to TRBJ2-3, with D uncertain. Trimming took 0 bases from V and 5 from J, leaving 15 bases between them. The CDR3 extends over 16 amino acids. Germline values: CDR1 MNHEY, CDR2 SVGAGI. CDR3 sequence: CASSYSIDSGGDTQYF. CDR3 sequence (DNA): TGTGCCAGCAGTTACTCGATTGACTCTGGCGGAGATACGCAGTATTTT.

The V and J genes are TRBV12-3 or TRBV12-4 and TRBJ1-2; 7 nucleotides agree with TRBD1. V gave up 6 bases and J gave up 5 bases; unmatched junction bases: 6. The CDR3 length is 13 residues. CDR3 region: CASSPGQPYGYTF. The CDR3 DNA follows: TGTGCCAGCAGCCCGGGACAGCCTTATGGCTACACCTTC.

The rearrangement uses TRBV7-9 and TRBJ1-4, with D uncertain. Germline CDR1 is SEHNR and CDR2 is FQNEAQ (reference sequence). The CDR3 consists of 15 residues. Trimming took 2 bases from V and 7 from J, leaving 14 bases between them. The CDR3: CASSLTLGSGEKLFF. CDR3 nucleotide sequence: TGTGCCAGCAGCTTAACCTTAGGCAGTGGTGAAAAACTGTTTTTT.

This clonotype was seen many times. The chain uses TRBV4-3 and TRBJ2-3; TRBD1 agrees at 10 bases. The germline gives CDR1 LGHNA, CDR2 YSLEER. Trimming removed 1 base from V and 7 bases from J; junction bases left unmatched: 5. The CDR3 extends over 15 amino acids. The CDR3 coding sequence is TGCGCCAGCAGCCAAGGGGGACAGGGGCGTTATACGCAGTATTTT. Its translation: CASSQGGQGRYTQYF.

The V and J genes are TRBV28 and TRBJ2-3; 10 nucleotides line up with TRBD1. This CDR3 is 15 amino acids long. V shed 4 bases and J 3 bases; nucleotides not matched to a gene: 4. The germline gives CDR1 MDHEN, CDR2 SYDVKM. CDR3 in DNA: TGTGCCAGCAGTTCCGGGACAGGGGATACAGATACGCAGTATTTT. It codes for CASSSGTGDTDTQYF.

This clonotype was detected ten times or more. This rearrangement joins TRBV5-1 to TRBJ2-3; TRBD1 matches at 8 bases. V lost 0 bases and J lost 3; bases outside the gene matches: 6. There are 16 residues in the CDR3. CDR1 and CDR2 (germline): SGHRS, YFSETQ. The CDR3: CASSLGQGSLTDTQYF. The CDR3 DNA is TGCGCCAGCAGCTTGGGACAGGGGAGTTTGACAGATACGCAGTATTTT.

This clonotype was counted at least ten times. This sequence joins TRBV28 and TRBJ2-7, with a tentative D call TRBD1 (6 bases). The CDR3 covers 12 residues. Germline V gene lookup returns CDR1 MDHEN and CDR2 SYDVKM. V shed 9 bases and J shed 2 bases, with 11 bases lying between them. CDR3 sequence reads: CARGPGAYEQYF. For the CDR3, the DNA is TGTGCCAGGGGACCAGGGGCCTACGAGCAGTACTTC.

Regarding this clonotype: An end of the junction differs from the germline gene, which may be a read error. The DNA for the CDR3 is TGTGTCAGTAGTGGGACACCCGATTATAGCAATCAGCCCCAGCATTTT. Translating gives CVSSGTPDYSNQPQHF. This chain joins TRBV19 and TRBJ1-5; weak D call: TRBD1 (6 bases). The CDR3 has 16 residues. Per germline, CDR1 LNHDA and CDR2 SQIVND (reference sequence).

This clonotype was found a few times. Here the CDR3 reads CASSPILGEEKLFF. CDR3 in DNA: TGTGCCAGCAGCCCCATCCTTGGGGAGGAAAAACTGTTTTTT. This chain connects TRBV2 to TRBJ1-4; D call uncertain. The CDR3 has 14 residues. Germline CDR1 is SNHLY and CDR2 is FYNNEI. The V and J ends lost 6 bases and 8 bases respectively, with 16 bases between them.

This clonotype was recorded at least ten times. The chain links TRBV5-1 to TRBJ2-5; D remains unclear. This CDR3 has 14 residues. V lost 0 bases and J lost 4, with 10 bases in between. Per the germline V gene, CDR1 is SGHRS and CDR2 is YFSETQ. CDR3 in amino acids: CASSLGVALETQYF. CDR3 in DNA: TGCGCCAGCAGCTTGGGAGTCGCCCTAGAGACCCAGTACTTC.